This T cell receptor (beta chain) came from a study of blood T cell repertoires in COVID-19. Background on the study: COVID-19 samples from acute and convalescent phases originated in the United States, Italy and Spain.

Data came from immunoSEQ multiplex PCR; TCRdb stores just in-frame clones and leaves some out. The sample includes around 140,000 clones, 75% to 80% of them seen just once. This clone showed up just once. CDR1 is SGDLS, CDR2 YYNGEE, per germline. Trimming took 0 bases from V and 4 from J, leaving 8 bases between them. The CDR3 totals 13 residues. The material sequenced was peripheral blood. The gene calls are TRBV9 and TRBJ2-7, with unresolved D. The TCR sequence derives from a woman aged 45-65 years with active or convalescent COVID-19. For the CDR3, the DNA is TGTGCCAGCAGCGTAGGGGCCGAGTACGAGCAGTACTTC. This translates into CASSVGAEYEQYF.